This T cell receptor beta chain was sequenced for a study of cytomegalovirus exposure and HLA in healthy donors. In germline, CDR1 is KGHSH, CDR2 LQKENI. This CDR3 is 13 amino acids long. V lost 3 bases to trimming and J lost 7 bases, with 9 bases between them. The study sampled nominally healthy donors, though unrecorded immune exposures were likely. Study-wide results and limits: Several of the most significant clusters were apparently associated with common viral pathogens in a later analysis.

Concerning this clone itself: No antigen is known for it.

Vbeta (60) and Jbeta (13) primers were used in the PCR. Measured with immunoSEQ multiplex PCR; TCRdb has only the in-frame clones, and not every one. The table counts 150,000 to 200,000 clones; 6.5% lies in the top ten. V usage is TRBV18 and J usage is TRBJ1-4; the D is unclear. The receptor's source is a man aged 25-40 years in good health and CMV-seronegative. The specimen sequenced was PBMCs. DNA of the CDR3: TGTGCCAGCTCACCGCCTGCGGGTGAAAAACTGTTTTTT. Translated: CASSPPAGEKLFF.